Listed here are 26 T cell receptor beta chains from one sample, sequenced in a study of human T cells and chemical hapten exposure. Each CDR3 protein gets one entry after TCRdb re-called the RACE reads with MiXCR. The profile shows 300,000 to 400,000 distinct CDR3 sequences, around 6.9% of them singletons. As for time point: patch test 1, 2 weeks after DPC sensitization. Regarding treatment: therapeutic diphenylcyclopropenone sensitization with weekly scalp DPC. This material consisted of whole blood, taken in connection with sensitization to the hapten diphenylcyclopropenone (DPC). These receptors all stem from a woman aged 18-30 years with alopecia areata. Some clones in this sample may be carry-over from other donors' samples.

The rearrangement links TRBV7-9 to TRBJ1-3; D gene unclear. Germline V gene sequence: CDR1 SEHNR, CDR2 FQNEAQ (reference sequence). Trimming stripped 4 bases from V and 0 bases from J, with 10 bases between. The CDR3 sequence is 15 residues long. The CDR3 DNA reads as TGTGCCAGCAGCTCTGGGGAATACTCTGGAAACACCATATATTTT. Translating gives CASSSGEYSGNTIYF.

The chain uses TRBV29-1 and TRBJ1-2; D unclear. Germline lookup yields CDR1 SQVTM and CDR2 ANQGSEA. The CDR3 is 14 residues long. CDR3 region: CRIRTGTVGYGYTF. Here the CDR3 DNA reads TGCAGAATCCGGACTGGCACGGTAGGCTATGGCTACACCTTC. The full variable domain, completed using reference TRBV29-1 and TRBJ1-2, is SAVISQKPSRDICQRGTSLTIQCQVDSQVTMMFWYRQQPGQSLTLIATANQGSEATYESGFVIDKFPISRPNLTFSTLTVSNMSPEDSSIYLCRIRTGTVGYGYTFGSGTRLTVV.

In its sample, this clonotype was seen many times. The chain combines TRBV6-6 with TRBJ2-1, with 8 bases matching TRBD2. CDR3 length: 16 residues. Germline V CDR1 and CDR2: MNHNY, SVGAGI (reference sequence). The V and J ends lost 4 bases and 3 bases, in that order; junction bases with no gene match: 8. Written as DNA, the CDR3 is TGTGCCAGCAGTTTACTAGGCCGGGGGGGCTACAATGAGCAGTTCTTC. This codes for CASSLLGRGGYNEQFF.

This chain uses TRBV20-1 with TRBJ2-3; the D gene is possibly TRBD1 (6 bases). The CDR3 extends over 13 amino acids. CDR1 is DFQATT and CDR2 is SNEGSKA in the germline V gene (reference sequence). V was trimmed by 2 bases and J by 4 bases, leaving 10 bases between them. The CDR3 region has the DNA TGCAGTGCTAGACTGTCAGGGGCAGATACGCAGTATTTT. Translated, it gives CSARLSGADTQYF.

Ten or more counts support this clonotype. The V gene is TRBV10-3, the J gene TRBJ2-2, with TRBD2 matching over 15 bases. V dropped 6 bases and J dropped 0; count of bases not matched to a gene: 14. This CDR3 is 21 amino acids long. CDR1 ENHRY and CDR2 SYGVKD come from the germline V gene. The CDR3 sequence: CAIRLTFIGTSGGTNTGELFF. CDR3 nucleotides: TGTGCCATCAGACTTACCTTCATTGGGACTAGCGGGGGGACGAACACCGGGGAGCTGTTTTTT.

V is TRBV7-2 and J is TRBJ2-3; no clear D gene. V was pared by 7 bases and J by 3 bases, with 8 bases between. The length of the CDR3 is 12 residues. Germline V lookup: CDR1 SGHTA, CDR2 FQGNSA. The CDR3 bases are TGTGCCAGCACCATGGGGACAGATACGCAGTATTTT. This sequence encodes CASTMGTDTQYF.

The V and J genes are TRBV20-1 and TRBJ2-1; weak D call: TRBD2 (6 bases). Trimming stripped 4 bases from V and 7 bases from J, with 17 bases between. Germline-derived CDR1 and CDR2 are DFQATT and SNEGSKA (reference sequence). The CDR3 runs to 14 residues. The CDR3 coding sequence is TGCAGTGCTAAAGGGCCGACTAGACGGAATGAGCAGTTCTTC. This gives the protein CSAKGPTRRNEQFF.

This rearrangement joins TRBV7-9 to TRBJ2-4, with 7 positions matching TRBD2. Germline V gene data show CDR1 as SEHNR and CDR2 as FQNEAQ (reference sequence). The CDR3 is 15 amino acids. The trim removed 5 bases at V and 2 bases at J, leaving 6 bases unmatched. CDR3 DNA: TGTGCCAGCAGCGCGGGAGCAAGTACCAAAAACATTCAGTACTTC. Residues: CASSAGASTKNIQYF.

This clonotype was picked up many times. This sequence joins TRBV7-6 and TRBJ2-3; D remains ambiguous. The CDR3 has 13 residues. V was cut by 4 bases and J by 6 bases, with 11 bases left in between. Germline assignment: CDR1 SGHVS and CDR2 FNYEAQ. The CDR3 sequence is CASSSLEADTQYF. As DNA, the CDR3 is TGTGCCAGCAGCTCACTCGAGGCGGATACGCAGTATTTT.

V and J are TRBV7-2 and TRBJ1-1, with D tentatively TRBD1 (6 bases). The CDR3 is 15 amino acids. V shed 4 bases and J shed 1 base, with 13 bases lying between them. Germline CDR1 SGHTA, CDR2 FQGNSA. For the CDR3, the DNA is TGTGCCAGCAGCTGGGGGGGGCAGGGGAACACTGAAGCTTTCTTT. It translates to CASSWGGQGNTEAFF.

This clonotype turned up a few times. This chain uses TRBV9 with TRBJ2-5; D unresolved. Looked up from germline, CDR1 is SGDLS and CDR2 is YYNGEE. CDR3 length: 14 residues. V was trimmed by 1 base and J by 5 bases, leaving 12 bases between them. The CDR3 is CASSVTSLGETQYF. The CDR3 nucleotides are TGTGCCAGCAGCGTAACGAGCTTGGGCGAGACCCAGTACTTC.

The table lists this clonotype with a few counts. This chain connects TRBV6-6 to TRBJ2-2; 7 bases line up with TRBD2. J lost 5 bases, V lost 0 bases, and 12 bases had no gene match. Germline V gene data show CDR1 as MNHNY and CDR2 as SVGAGI (reference sequence). The CDR3 length is 18 residues. The CDR3 DNA reads TGTGCCAGCAGTTACTCGATGATCGGCAGGGAGGGGACCGGGGAGCTGTTTTTT. It specifies CASSYSMIGREGTGELFF.

The table lists this clonotype with many counts. The rearrangement uses TRBV9 and TRBJ2-1; D may be TRBD2 (7 bases). From germline, CDR1 is SGDLS and CDR2 YYNGEE. The CDR3 spans 15 residues. V was pared by 3 bases and J by 2 bases, with 12 bases between. The CDR3 DNA is TGTGCCAGCAGCGCCTCGGGGGGCCCCTACAATGAGCAGTTCTTC. Translated: CASSASGGPYNEQFF.

The V gene is TRBV12-3 or TRBV12-4, the J gene TRBJ1-6, with D perhaps TRBD1 (6 bases). There are 15 residues in the CDR3. V was trimmed by 6 bases and J by 8 bases, leaving 17 bases between them. This CDR3 is CASSSMTGWDSPLHF. The CDR3 DNA reads as TGTGCCAGCAGCTCTATGACAGGTTGGGATTCACCCCTCCACTTT.

CDR3 DNA: TGTGCCAGCAGCCCCTCCGGGACAGGGGGTGAAAAACTGTTTTTT. It yields the protein CASSPSGTGGEKLFF. This chain joins TRBV7-9 and TRBJ1-4, with TRBD1 matching 11 bases. Germline V gives CDR1 SEHNR, CDR2 FQNEAQ (reference sequence). With 5 bases clipped from V and 7 bases from J, the junction kept 6 bases outside the gene matches. This CDR3 spans 15 amino acids.

In its sample, this clonotype was seen many times. Here the CDR3 DNA reads TGTGCCAGCAGTAGCGGGGGTACGAACACTGAAGCTTTCTTT. Translated: CASSSGGTNTEAFF. This chain joins TRBV7-9 and TRBJ1-1; D is perhaps TRBD1 (5 bases). This CDR3 region has 14 residues. The V end lost 6 bases, the J end lost 1 base, and 12 bases lay between the germline ends. Germline CDR1 SEHNR, CDR2 FQNEAQ (reference sequence).

This clonotype was picked up a small number of times. V is TRBV7-2 and J is TRBJ2-3; D is unclear. This CDR3 has 14 residues. Looked up from germline, CDR1 is SGHTA and CDR2 is FQGNSA. V gave up 5 bases and J gave up 0 bases, with 9 bases separating them. For the CDR3, the DNA is TGTGCCAGCAGCCCACTTCACAGCACAGATACGCAGTATTTT. Its protein product is CASSPLHSTDTQYF.

This clonotype came up a few times. The rearrangement joins TRBV7-2 to TRBJ2-2, with a possible D match to TRBD2 (6 bases). Germline CDR1 is SGHTA and CDR2 is FQGNSA. V lost 2 bases to trimming and J lost 5 bases, with 12 bases between them. There are 15 residues in the CDR3. In nucleotides, the CDR3 is TGTGCCAGCAGCTTACTGGCGGGGTGGACCGGGGAGCTGTTTTTT. Translated: CASSLLAGWTGELFF.

The chain has TRBV4-3 and TRBJ1-1; D is perhaps TRBD1 (6 bases). Looked up from germline, CDR1 is LGHNA and CDR2 is YSLEER. This CDR3 contains 14 residues. V was pared by 0 bases and J by 6 bases, with 11 bases between. CDR3 bases: TGCGCCAGCAGCCAAGATGCCAGGGGCCCTGAAGCTTTCTTT. Its protein is CASSQDARGPEAFF.

This clonotype appeared many times. The chain recombines TRBV6-2 or TRBV6-3 with TRBJ2-1; TRBD2 might be the D (5 bases). Germline V gives CDR1 MNHEY, CDR2 SVGEGT. The CDR3 contains 13 residues. V lost 2 bases and J lost 4, with 6 bases in between. CDR3 loop: CASSYGGYNEQFF. The CDR3 DNA sequence: TGTGCCAGCAGTTACGGAGGTTACAATGAGCAGTTCTTC.

This clonotype turned up a few times. This chain connects TRBV6-5 to TRBJ1-4, with TRBD1 identical over 10 bases. The germline gives CDR1 MNHEY, CDR2 SVGAGI. The CDR3 extends over 14 amino acids. J was trimmed by 13 bases and V by 6 bases; bases with no gene match: 11. The CDR3 is CASSRRDRGLGLFF. Here the CDR3 DNA reads TGTGCCAGCAGCCGCCGGGACAGGGGCCTAGGACTGTTTTTT.

There are a few counts of this clonotype. The rearrangement uses TRBV7-9 and TRBJ2-2; a weak D match, TRBD1 (6 bases). V lost 5 bases and J lost 6, with 16 bases in between. This CDR3 has 15 amino acids. CDR1 and CDR2 (germline): SEHNR, FQNEAQ (reference sequence). CDR3 sequence: CASSDKTGTAGELFF. CDR3 nucleotide sequence: TGTGCCAGCAGCGACAAAACAGGGACGGCCGGGGAGCTGTTTTTT.

This clonotype has at least ten counts. CDR3 amino acids: CASSSSATAGGQETQYF. The CDR3 region has the DNA TGTGCCAGCAGTTCCTCCGCGACGGCGGGGGGGCAAGAGACCCAGTACTTC. The V call is TRBV6-2 or TRBV6-3, the J call TRBJ2-5; the match to TRBD2 covers 9 bases. The V gene's germline CDR1 is MNHEY and CDR2 SVGEGT. The CDR3 extends over 17 amino acids. Germline trimming cut 4 bases from V and 2 bases from J; bases unmatched to any gene: 11.

This clonotype was seen at least ten times. One end of the junction fails to match germline, which may point to a read error. The chain is built from TRBV6-5 and TRBJ2-2; TRBD2 matches at 7 bases. CDR1 MNHEY and CDR2 SVGAGI come from the germline V gene. This CDR3 has 15 residues. Here the CDR3 reads CASSYSRDYPGELFF. CDR3 nucleotide sequence: TGTGCCAGCAGTTACTCCCGGGACTACCCCGGAGAGCTGTTTTTT.

This clonotype was picked up a small number of times. The chain's CDR3 is CASSPPSQPNYGYTF. In DNA form, the CDR3 reads TGTGCCAGCTCACCACCGAGCCAGCCTAACTATGGCTACACCTTC. The J gene is TRBJ1-2, the V gene TRBV18; D unresolved. V was shortened by 0 bases and J by 0 bases, with 8 bases between the two germline ends. Germline V CDR1 and CDR2: KGHSH, LQKENI. CDR3 length: 15 amino acids.

In this sample, this clonotype turned up a few times. V and J are TRBV6-5 and TRBJ1-1; unclear D gene. Trimming stripped 7 bases from V and 0 bases from J, with 15 bases between. The CDR3 sequence is 15 residues long. Germline values: CDR1 MNHEY, CDR2 SVGAGI. The CDR3: CASTLSRALNTEAFF. The DNA for the CDR3 is TGTGCCAGCACCCTCAGTAGGGCCTTGAACACTGAAGCTTTCTTT.